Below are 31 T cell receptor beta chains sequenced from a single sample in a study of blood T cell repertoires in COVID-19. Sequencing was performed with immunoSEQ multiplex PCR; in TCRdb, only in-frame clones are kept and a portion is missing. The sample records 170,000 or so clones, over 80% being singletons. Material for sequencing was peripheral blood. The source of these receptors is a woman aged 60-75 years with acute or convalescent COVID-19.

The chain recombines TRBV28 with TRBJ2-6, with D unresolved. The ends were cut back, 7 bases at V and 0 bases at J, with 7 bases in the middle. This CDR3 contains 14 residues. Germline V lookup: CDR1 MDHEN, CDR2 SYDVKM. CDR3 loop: CASTLPSGANVLTF. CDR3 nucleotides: TGTGCCAGCACCCTACCCTCTGGGGCCAACGTCCTGACTTTC.

CDR3 sequence (DNA): TGCAGCGTTGGCCGACTAGCGGGGGGCCTCACAGATACGCAGTATTTT. It translates to CSVGRLAGGLTDTQYF. The chain combines TRBV29-1 with TRBJ2-3; TRBD2 matches at 13 bases. Germline V gene sequence: CDR1 SQVTM, CDR2 ANQGSEA. There are 16 residues in the CDR3. Trimming at V came to 4 bases and at J to 2 bases, leaving 6 bases not matched to a gene.

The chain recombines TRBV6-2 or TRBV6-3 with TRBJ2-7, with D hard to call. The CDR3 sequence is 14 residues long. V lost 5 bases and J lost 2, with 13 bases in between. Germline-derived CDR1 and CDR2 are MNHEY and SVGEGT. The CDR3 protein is CASSKYRAPYEQYF. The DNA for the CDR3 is TGTGCCAGCAGTAAATACCGAGCCCCCTACGAGCAGTACTTC.

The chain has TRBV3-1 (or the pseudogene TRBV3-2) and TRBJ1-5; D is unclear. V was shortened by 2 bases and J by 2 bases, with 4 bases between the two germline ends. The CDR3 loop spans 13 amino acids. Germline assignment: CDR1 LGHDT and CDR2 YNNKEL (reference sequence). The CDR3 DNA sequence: TGTGCCAGCAGCCAACTAGGCAATCAGCCCCAGCATTTT. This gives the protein CASSQLGNQPQHF.

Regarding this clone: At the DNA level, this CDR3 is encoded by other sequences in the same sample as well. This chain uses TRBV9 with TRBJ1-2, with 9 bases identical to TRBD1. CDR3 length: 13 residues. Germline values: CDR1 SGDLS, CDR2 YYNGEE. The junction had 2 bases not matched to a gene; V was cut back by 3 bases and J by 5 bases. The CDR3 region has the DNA TGTGCCAGCAGCGCACAGGGGGCTTATGGCTACACCTTC. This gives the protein CASSAQGAYGYTF.

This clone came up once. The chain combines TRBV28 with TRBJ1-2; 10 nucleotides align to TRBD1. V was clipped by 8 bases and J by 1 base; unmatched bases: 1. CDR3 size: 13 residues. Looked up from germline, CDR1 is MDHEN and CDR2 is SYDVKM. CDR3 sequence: CASGQGDNYGYTF. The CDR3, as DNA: TGTGCCAGCGGACAGGGGGATAACTATGGCTACACCTTC.

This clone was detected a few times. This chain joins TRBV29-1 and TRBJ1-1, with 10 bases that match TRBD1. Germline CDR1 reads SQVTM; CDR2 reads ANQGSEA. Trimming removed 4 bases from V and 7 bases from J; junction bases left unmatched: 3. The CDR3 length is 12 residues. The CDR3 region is CSVGWTGGEAFF. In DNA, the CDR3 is TGCAGCGTTGGGTGGACAGGGGGTGAAGCTTTCTTT.

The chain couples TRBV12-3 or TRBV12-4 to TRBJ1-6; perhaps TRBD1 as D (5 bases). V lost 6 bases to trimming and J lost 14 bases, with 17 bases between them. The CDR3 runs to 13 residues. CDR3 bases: TGTGCCAGCAGATATATACTGCAGGGCGCCCTCCACTTT. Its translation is CASRYILQGALHF.

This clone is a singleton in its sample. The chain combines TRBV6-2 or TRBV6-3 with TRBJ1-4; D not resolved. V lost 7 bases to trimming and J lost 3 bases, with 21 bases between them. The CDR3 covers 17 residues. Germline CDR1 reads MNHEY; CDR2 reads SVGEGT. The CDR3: CASTPLEAGGPNEKLFF. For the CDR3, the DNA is TGTGCCAGCACCCCGTTAGAAGCGGGAGGACCTAATGAAAAACTGTTTTTT.

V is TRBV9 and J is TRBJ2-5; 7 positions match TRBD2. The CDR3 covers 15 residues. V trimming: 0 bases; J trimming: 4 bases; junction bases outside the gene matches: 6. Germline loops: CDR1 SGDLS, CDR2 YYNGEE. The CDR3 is CASSVDGQRGETQYF. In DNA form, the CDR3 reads TGTGCCAGCAGCGTAGACGGGCAGCGGGGAGAGACCCAGTACTTC.

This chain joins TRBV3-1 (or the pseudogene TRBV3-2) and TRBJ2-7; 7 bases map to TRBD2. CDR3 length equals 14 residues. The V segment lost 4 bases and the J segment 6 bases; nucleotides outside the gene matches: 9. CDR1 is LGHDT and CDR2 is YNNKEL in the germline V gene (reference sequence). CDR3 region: CASSLQTSSGEQYF. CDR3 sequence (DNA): TGTGCCAGCAGCCTACAGACTAGCTCTGGCGAGCAGTACTTC.

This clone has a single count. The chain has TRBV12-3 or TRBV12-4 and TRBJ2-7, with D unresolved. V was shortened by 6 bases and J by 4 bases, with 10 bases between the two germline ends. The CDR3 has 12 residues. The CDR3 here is CASSRVFYEQYF. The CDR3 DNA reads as TGTGCCAGCAGCCGGGTGTTTTACGAGCAGTACTTC.

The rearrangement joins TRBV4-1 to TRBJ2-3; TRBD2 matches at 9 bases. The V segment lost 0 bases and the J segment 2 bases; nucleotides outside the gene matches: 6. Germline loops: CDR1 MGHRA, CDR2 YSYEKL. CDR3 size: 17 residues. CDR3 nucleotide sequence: TGCGCCAGCAGCCAAGAAGGAGCGGGGGGCCTCACAGATACGCAGTATTTT. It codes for CASSQEGAGGLTDTQYF.

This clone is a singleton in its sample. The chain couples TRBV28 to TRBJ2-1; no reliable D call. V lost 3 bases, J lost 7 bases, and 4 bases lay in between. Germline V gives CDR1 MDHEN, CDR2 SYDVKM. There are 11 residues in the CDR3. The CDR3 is CASSFRNEQFF. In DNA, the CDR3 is TGTGCCAGCAGTTTCAGGAATGAGCAGTTCTTC.

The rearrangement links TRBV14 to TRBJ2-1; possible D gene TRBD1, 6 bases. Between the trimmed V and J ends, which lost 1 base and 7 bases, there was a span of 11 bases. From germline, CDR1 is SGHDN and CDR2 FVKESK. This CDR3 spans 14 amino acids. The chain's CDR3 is CASSQVRGLNEQFF. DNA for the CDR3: TGTGCCAGCAGCCAAGTCAGGGGCTTAAATGAGCAGTTCTTC.

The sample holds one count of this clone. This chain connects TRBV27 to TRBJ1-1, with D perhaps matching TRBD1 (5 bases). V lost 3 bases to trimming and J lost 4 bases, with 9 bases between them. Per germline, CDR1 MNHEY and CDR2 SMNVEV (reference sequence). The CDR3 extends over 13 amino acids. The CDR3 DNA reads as TGTGCCAGCAGTTTGGGGGGGACCACTGAAGCTTTCTTT. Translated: CASSLGGTTEAFF.

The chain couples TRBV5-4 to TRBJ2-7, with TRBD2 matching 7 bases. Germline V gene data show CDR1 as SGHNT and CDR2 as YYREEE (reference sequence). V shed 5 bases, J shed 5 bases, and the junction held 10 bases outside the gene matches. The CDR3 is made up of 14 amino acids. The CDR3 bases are TGTGCCAGCAGACCCGGACTAGTTGTCCACGAGCAGTACTTC. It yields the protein CASRPGLVVHEQYF.

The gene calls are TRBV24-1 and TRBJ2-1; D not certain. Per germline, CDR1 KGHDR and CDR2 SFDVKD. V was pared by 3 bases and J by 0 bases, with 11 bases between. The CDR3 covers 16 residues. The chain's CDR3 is CATSDVPPSSYNEQFF. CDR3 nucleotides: TGTGCCACCAGTGATGTGCCCCCGAGCTCCTACAATGAGCAGTTCTTC.

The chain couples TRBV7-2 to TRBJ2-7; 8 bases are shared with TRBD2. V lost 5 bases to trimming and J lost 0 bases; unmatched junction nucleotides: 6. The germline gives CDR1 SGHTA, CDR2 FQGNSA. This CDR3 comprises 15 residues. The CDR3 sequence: CASSPWRGDSYEQYF. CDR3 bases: TGTGCCAGCAGCCCATGGCGGGGGGACTCCTACGAGCAGTACTTC.

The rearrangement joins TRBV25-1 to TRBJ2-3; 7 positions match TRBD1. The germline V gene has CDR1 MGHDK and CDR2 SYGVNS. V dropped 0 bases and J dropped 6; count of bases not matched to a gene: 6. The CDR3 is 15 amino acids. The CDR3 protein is CASSEYQGVGDTQYF. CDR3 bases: TGTGCCAGCAGTGAATATCAGGGGGTAGGGGATACGCAGTATTTT.

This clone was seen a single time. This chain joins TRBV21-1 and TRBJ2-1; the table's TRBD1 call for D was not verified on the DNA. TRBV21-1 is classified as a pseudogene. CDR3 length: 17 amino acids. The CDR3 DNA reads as TGTGCCAGCAGCAACGCCCGGGACAGGGGGCCCTACAATGAGCAGTTCTTC. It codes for CASSNARDRGPYNEQFF.

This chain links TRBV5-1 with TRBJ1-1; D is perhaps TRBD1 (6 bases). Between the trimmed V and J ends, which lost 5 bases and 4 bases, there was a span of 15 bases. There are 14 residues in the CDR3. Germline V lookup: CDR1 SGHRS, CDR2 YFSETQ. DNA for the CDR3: TGCGCCAGCAGTCTAAGATGGGGGCCCACTGAAGCTTTCTTT. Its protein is CASSLRWGPTEAFF.

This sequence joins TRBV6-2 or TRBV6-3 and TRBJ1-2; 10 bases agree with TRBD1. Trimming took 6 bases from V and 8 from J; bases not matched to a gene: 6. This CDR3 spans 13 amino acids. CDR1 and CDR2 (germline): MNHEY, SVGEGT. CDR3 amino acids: CASSFDRGPGYTF. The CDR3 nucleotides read TGTGCCAGCAGCTTCGACAGGGGGCCAGGCTACACCTTC.

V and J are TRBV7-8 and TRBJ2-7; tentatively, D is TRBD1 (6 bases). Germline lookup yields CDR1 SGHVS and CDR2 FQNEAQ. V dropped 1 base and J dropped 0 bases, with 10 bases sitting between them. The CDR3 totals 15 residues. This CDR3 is CASSLERGNSYEQYF. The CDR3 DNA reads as TGTGCCAGCAGCTTAGAGAGGGGGAACTCCTACGAGCAGTACTTC.

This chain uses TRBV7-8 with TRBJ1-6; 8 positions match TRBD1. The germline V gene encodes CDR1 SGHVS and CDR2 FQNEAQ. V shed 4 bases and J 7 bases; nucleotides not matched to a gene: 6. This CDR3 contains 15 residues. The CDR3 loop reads CASSSSDRENSPLHF. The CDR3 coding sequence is TGTGCCAGCAGCTCCTCGGACAGGGAGAATTCACCCCTCCACTTT.

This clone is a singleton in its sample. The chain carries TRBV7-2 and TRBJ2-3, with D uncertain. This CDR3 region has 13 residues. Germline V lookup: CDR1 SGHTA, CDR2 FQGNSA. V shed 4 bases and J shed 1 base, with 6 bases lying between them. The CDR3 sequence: CASSYRGTDTQYF. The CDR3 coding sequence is TGTGCCAGCAGCTATCGGGGCACAGATACGCAGTATTTT.

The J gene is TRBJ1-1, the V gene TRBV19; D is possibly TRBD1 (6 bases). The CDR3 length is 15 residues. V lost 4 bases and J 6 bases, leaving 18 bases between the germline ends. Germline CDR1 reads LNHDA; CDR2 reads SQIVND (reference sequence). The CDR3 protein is CASSNGRGRSPEAFF. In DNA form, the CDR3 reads TGTGCCAGTAGTAATGGCAGGGGTCGGTCCCCTGAAGCTTTCTTT.

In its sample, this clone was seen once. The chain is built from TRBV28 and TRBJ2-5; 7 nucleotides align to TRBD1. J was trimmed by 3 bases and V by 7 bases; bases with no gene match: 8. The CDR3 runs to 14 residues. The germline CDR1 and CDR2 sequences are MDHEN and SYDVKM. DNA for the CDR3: TGTGCCAGCACCCTGACAGGGAGAGAAGAGACCCAGTACTTC. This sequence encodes CASTLTGREETQYF.

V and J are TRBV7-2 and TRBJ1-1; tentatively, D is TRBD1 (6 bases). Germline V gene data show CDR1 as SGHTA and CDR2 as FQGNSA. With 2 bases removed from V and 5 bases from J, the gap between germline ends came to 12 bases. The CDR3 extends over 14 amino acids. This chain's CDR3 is CASSLLQGRTEAFF. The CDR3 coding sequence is TGTGCCAGCAGCTTACTACAGGGAAGAACTGAAGCTTTCTTT. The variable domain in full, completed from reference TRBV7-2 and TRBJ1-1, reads GAGVSQSPSNKVTEKGKDVELRCDPISGHTALYWYRQSLGQGLEFLIYFQGNSAPDKSGLPSDRFSAERTGGSVSTLTIQRTQQEDSAVYLCASSLLQGRTEAFFGQGTRLTVV.

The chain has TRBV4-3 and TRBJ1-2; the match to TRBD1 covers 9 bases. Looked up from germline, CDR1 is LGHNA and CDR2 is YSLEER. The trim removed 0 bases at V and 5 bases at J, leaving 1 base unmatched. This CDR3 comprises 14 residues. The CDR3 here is CASSQDGTGYGYTF. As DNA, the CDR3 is TGCGCCAGCAGCCAAGATGGGACAGGGTATGGCTACACCTTC.

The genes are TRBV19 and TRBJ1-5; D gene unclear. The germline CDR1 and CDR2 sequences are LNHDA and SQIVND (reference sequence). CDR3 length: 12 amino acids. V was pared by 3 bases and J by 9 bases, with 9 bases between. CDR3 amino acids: CASSILTGPQHF. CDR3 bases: TGTGCCAGTAGTATCCTCACCGGGCCCCAGCATTTT.